The rows below give T cell receptor beta chains drawn from one sample of a study of cytomegalovirus exposure and HLA in healthy donors. The protocol was immunoSEQ multiplex PCR, while the TCRdb copy is restricted to in-frame clones and leaves out a portion. This table holds some 120,000 clones, less than 90% found once. Sequenced: PBMCs. These receptors originate from a man between 18 and 35 years old in good health and CMV-seropositive. Each CDR3 is given with its conserved first and last residue. A D gene is named only where the DNA matches it firmly. Size values are once, few and many counts, or a class for expanded clones, and some rows have none.

>NA|TRBV7-9|few|TRBJ1-1
TGTGCCAGCAGCACTTCCGAGGGGGGGGTGAACACTGAAGCTTTCTTT
CASSTSEGGVNTEAFF
>NA|TRBV10-3|NA|TRBJ1-2
TGTGCCATCAGTGAGTCGCTAGGGGGCTATGGCTACACCTTC
CAISESLGGYGYTF
>NA|TRBV5-4|NA|TRBJ1-6
TGTGCCAGCAGCTTCTCCGGCGGCCCCCTCCACTTT
CASSFSGGPLHF
>TRBD1|TRBV5-5|NA|TRBJ2-7
TGTGCCAGCAGCTTGTATGGGACAGGGGTCTACGAGCAGTACTTC
CASSLYGTGVYEQYF
>NA|TRBV27|NA|TRBJ2-7
TGTGCCAGCAGTTGGACTCCTTCCTACGAGCAGTACTTC
CASSWTPSYEQYF
>TRBD2|TRBV5-1|once|TRBJ2-1
TGCGCCAGCAGCCTTGGACGTAGCGGGTGGGCGTACAATGAGCAGTTCTTC
CASSLGRSGWAYNEQFF
>NA|TRBV27|NA|TRBJ1-1
TGTGCCAGCAGTTTCCAGGGAGGGGCGAACACTGAAGCTTTCTTT
CASSFQGGANTEAFF
>NA|TRBV7-2|NA|TRBJ1-1
TGTGCCAGCAGCTTAGGCAGAAATGAAGCTTTCTTT
CASSLGRNEAFF
>TRBD1|TRBV25-1|NA|TRBJ2-7
TGTGCCAGCAGTGAATATGACAGGGGAAACGAGCAGTACTTC
CASSEYDRGNEQYF
>NA|TRBV30|few|TRBJ1-2
TGTGCCTGGAGGTCAGGTGGAAGTGGCTACACCTTC
CAWRSGGSGYTF
>TRBD2|TRBV7-2|NA|TRBJ2-1
TGTGCCAGCAGCTTAGAAGGCGGGGGGCCGGGAAATGAGCAGTTCTTC
CASSLEGGGPGNEQFF
>TRBD1|TRBV7-6|NA|TRBJ1-2
TGTGCCAGCAGCGCTGGTCGGGACAGCTATGGCTACACCTTC
CASSAGRDSYGYTF
>NA|TRBV19|NA|TRBJ1-5
TGTGCCAGTTCCTACTCCTTGGGGGGGAATCAGCCCCAGCATTTT
CASSYSLGGNQPQHF
>NA|TRBV21-1|NA|TRBJ2-3
TGTGCCAGCAGCAAAGCGCTTTTGGTGGGAAGGGGATGGACGCAGTATTTT
CASSKALLVGRGWTQYF
>TRBD2|TRBV2|NA|TRBJ2-5
TGTGCCACCGGGGCGTCGGCTAGCGGGGGGGCAGAGACCCAGTACTTC
CATGASASGGAETQYF
>NA|TRBV12-5|NA|TRBJ1-1
TGTGCTAGTGGTTCACAGTATATACATGAAGCTTTCTTT
CASGSQYIHEAFF
>TRBD1|TRBV23-1|NA|TRBJ1-5
TGCGCCAGCGTCGGGACAGGAGGCAATCAGCCCCAGCATTTT
CASVGTGGNQPQHF
>NA|TRBV5-6|once|TRBJ2-2
TGTGCCAGCAGCCTGGGGCGCGGGGTGAACACCGGGGAGCTGTTTTTT
CASSLGRGVNTGELFF
>NA|TRBV5-6|few|TRBJ2-6
TGTGCCAGCAGCTTTCCGAGAATAGGGGCCAACGTCCTGACTTTC
CASSFPRIGANVLTF
>NA|TRBV4-2|NA|TRBJ2-2
TGTGCCAGCAGGGGGACTCTCGACACCGGGGAGCTGTTTTTT
CASRGTLDTGELFF
>TRBD1|TRBV5-6|NA|TRBJ1-1
TGTGCCAGCAGAGACAGGGGAGGCACTGAAGCTTTCTTT
CASRDRGGTEAFF
>NA|TRBV4-1|NA|TRBJ2-1
TGCGCCAGCAGCCAAGAGGGCCAGAGCTCCTACAATGAGCAGTTCTTC
CASSQEGQSSYNEQFF
>TRBD2|TRBV6-6|NA|TRBJ2-2
TGTGCCAGCAGTTACTGGCGGGGGGCCGGCGGGGAGCTGTTTTTT
CASSYWRGAGGELFF
>NA|TRBV5-4|NA|TRBJ2-3
TGTGCCAGCAGCCTGACCCGACAGATCACAGATACGCAGTATTTT
CASSLTRQITDTQYF
>TRBD1|TRBV4-1|few|TRBJ1-1
TGCGCCAGCAGCCACTCGACAGGGGGGAACACTGAAGCTTTCTTT
CASSHSTGGNTEAFF
>TRBD1|TRBV15|few|TRBJ1-1
TGTGCCACCAGCAGTGATGGGACAGGGGGCAAAAGTACTGAAGCTTTCTTT
CATSSDGTGGKSTEAFF
>TRBD1|TRBV10-2|NA|TRBJ1-1
TGCGCCAGCAGACGGCAGGGGGCAAGTGGCACTGAAGCTTTCTTT
CASRRQGASGTEAFF
>NA|TRBV25-1|NA|TRBJ2-7
TGTGCCAGCCTCGAAGGGAGGATACAGTACTTC
CASLEGRIQYF
>NA|TRBV19|NA|TRBJ2-5
TGTGCCAGTAATGACAGGCCGGGGGAGACCCAGTACTTC
CASNDRPGETQYF
>TRBD2|TRBV2|NA|TRBJ2-7
TGTGCCAGCACGGGGGGGGAAGACGAGCAGTACTTC
CASTGGEDEQYF
>TRBD1|TRBV10-3|few|TRBJ2-6
TGTGCCATTTCGAGACAGGGGGGCTCTGGGGCCAACGTCCTGACTTTC
CAISRQGGSGANVLTF